This paragraph covers one TCR beta chain sequence. This entry belongs to a study of TIL therapy for anti-PD-1-resistant metastatic lung cancer. The immunoSEQ assay was v3. The data were produced by immunoSEQ multiplex PCR, yet TCRdb's version contains in-frame clones alone and is incomplete. The data contain about 50,000 clones, around 64% of them seen just once; the ten biggest clones take up 5.6%. The time point here: pre-treatment sample, taken before nivolumab and TIL therapy. The tumor samples were excised metastases, mostly pleural nodules or supraclavicular lymph nodes. The CDR3 has 12 residues. Per germline, CDR1 GTSNPN and CDR2 SVGIG (reference sequence). Trimming removed 1 base from V and 3 bases from J, with 7 bases in between.

The rearrangement uses TRBV30 and TRBJ2-7; either TRBD1 or TRBD2 may supply D (5 bases each). The sequence derives from a person aged 25-80 years with non-small cell lung cancer. The sequencing used tumor tissue, collected at baseline. This CDR3 is CAWSAGSYEQYF. CDR3 nucleotides: TGTGCCTGGAGTGCAGGGAGCTACGAGCAGTACTTC.